The 20 T cell receptor beta chains listed next were all sequenced from one sample in a study of T cell changes during pregnancy in multiple sclerosis. The method was immunoSEQ multiplex PCR; TCRdb's version includes in-frame clones alone and lacks a portion of them. Among 25,000 to 30,000 clones listed, 93% were seen once. The sample was CD4+ T cells from peripheral blood mononuclear cells, taken after pregnancy. These TCRs come from a female donor with multiple sclerosis, enrolled in a pregnancy study.

The chain employs TRBV4-1 and TRBJ2-2; 9 positions match TRBD1. The V gene's germline CDR1 is MGHRA and CDR2 YSYEKL. There are 17 residues in the CDR3. J lost 4 bases, V lost 0 bases, and 6 bases had no gene match. The CDR3, as DNA: TGCGCCAGCAGCCAAGACGTAGGACAGGGGAGCACCGGGGAGCTGTTTTTT. It codes for CASSQDVGQGSTGELFF.

The chain is built from TRBV6-5 and TRBJ1-5, with 7 bases fitting TRBD1. Germline V lookup: CDR1 MNHEY, CDR2 SVGAGI. This CDR3 spans 15 amino acids. Trimming removed 6 bases from V and 6 bases from J; junction bases left unmatched: 11. DNA of the CDR3: TGTGCCAGCAGATCTACAGGGGAAGGATTTCAGCCCCAGCATTTT. Its protein is CASRSTGEGFQPQHF.

This chain uses TRBV15 with TRBJ1-1; 9 bases are shared with TRBD1. Germline V lookup: CDR1 LNHNV, CDR2 YYDKDF (reference sequence). The CDR3 covers 16 residues. The junction had 2 bases not matched to a gene; V was cut back by 0 bases and J by 0 bases. The CDR3 is CATSRDWDRVNTEAFF. The CDR3 nucleotides are TGTGCCACCAGCAGAGACTGGGACAGGGTGAACACTGAAGCTTTCTTT.

J is TRBJ2-1 and V is TRBV10-3; TRBD1 matches 8 bases. CDR3 size: 15 residues. The germline V gene has CDR1 ENHRY and CDR2 SYGVKD. The junction had 14 bases not matched to a gene; V was cut back by 9 bases and J by 7 bases. The DNA of the CDR3 is TGTGCCATTACGTTCGGACAGGGTGGCCCGAATGAGCAGTTCTTC. Amino acid sequence: CAITFGQGGPNEQFF.

The CDR3 sequence is CASSVRQGNTGELFF. The CDR3, as DNA: TGTGCCAGCAGCGTTAGACAGGGCAACACCGGGGAGCTGTTTTTT. V gene TRBV9 combines with J gene TRBJ2-2; 7 positions match TRBD1. Trimming cost V 2 bases and J 2 bases; bases outside gene matches: 3. Germline V gives CDR1 SGDLS, CDR2 YYNGEE. The CDR3 has 15 amino acids.

This clone appeared once. J is TRBJ2-1 and V is TRBV6-1; D is unclear. The CDR3 sequence is 12 residues long. CDR1 MNHNS and CDR2 SASEGT come from the germline V gene. Trimming stripped 5 bases from V and 7 bases from J, with 9 bases between. CDR3 DNA: TGTGCCAGCAGTACGACGCGGAATGAGCAGTTCTTC. Translating it yields CASSTTRNEQFF.

The chain has TRBV30 and TRBJ2-7; 11 nucleotides match TRBD1. The germline V gene encodes CDR1 GTSNPN and CDR2 SVGIG (reference sequence). This CDR3 is built from 17 residues. V lost 0 bases and J lost 4; bases outside the gene matches: 11. The CDR3 reads CAWSVVWDRGSEYEQYF. CDR3 DNA: TGTGCCTGGAGTGTTGTGTGGGACAGGGGGTCTGAGTACGAGCAGTACTTC.

This clone was seen a few times. The chain couples TRBV9 to TRBJ1-5, with 9 bases aligning to TRBD1. CDR1 and CDR2 (germline): SGDLS, YYNGEE. The CDR3 totals 14 residues. The V segment lost 4 bases and the J segment 6 bases; nucleotides outside the gene matches: 5. CDR3 region: CASSRTGEAQPQHF. In nucleotides, the CDR3 is TGTGCCAGCAGCCGGACAGGGGAAGCTCAGCCCCAGCATTTT.

This clone has a handful of counts. The chain couples TRBV7-2 to TRBJ2-5; the match to TRBD2 covers 12 bases. This CDR3 is built from 15 residues. V trimming: 7 bases; J trimming: 4 bases; junction bases outside the gene matches: 7. The germline V gene has CDR1 SGHTA and CDR2 FQGNSA. In nucleotides, the CDR3 is TGTGCCAGCACCGCTAGCGGGAGGGGAGGAGAGACCCAGTACTTC. Residues: CASTASGRGGETQYF.

DNA of the CDR3: TGTGCCAGCAGTGAAGCGCTGGGCAGGGCACCAGAGACCCAGTACTTC. It codes for CASSEALGRAPETQYF. The chain combines TRBV6-1 with TRBJ2-5; D is perhaps TRBD1 (5 bases). CDR3 size: 16 residues. The V end was cut by 0 bases, the J end by 4 bases, with 15 bases between. Germline V gene sequence: CDR1 MNHNS, CDR2 SASEGT.

This clone was detected only once. This sequence joins TRBV4-1 and TRBJ1-2, with a possible D match to TRBD1 (5 bases). The V gene's germline CDR1 is MGHRA and CDR2 YSYEKL. There are 16 residues in the CDR3. Trimming removed 1 base at V and 4 bases at J, with 16 bases between. The CDR3 protein is CASSQVDTRAIYGYTF. CDR3 DNA: TGCGCCAGCAGCCAAGTTGACACCAGGGCTATCTATGGCTACACCTTC.

The CDR3 sequence: CASSPIAGVVTGELFF. In nucleotides, the CDR3 is TGTGCCAGCAGCCCGATAGCGGGAGTGGTCACCGGGGAGCTGTTTTTT. The rearrangement links TRBV7-7 to TRBJ2-2; 9 bases fit TRBD2. The CDR3 sequence is 16 residues long. CDR1 is SSHAT, CDR2 FNYEAQ, per germline (reference sequence). Trimming took 5 bases from V and 4 from J; bases not matched to a gene: 8.

This rearrangement joins TRBV25-1 to TRBJ2-1; a weak D match, TRBD2 (6 bases). The CDR3 spans 15 residues. From germline, CDR1 is MGHDK and CDR2 SYGVNS. The V end lost 3 bases, the J end lost 5 bases, and 14 bases lay between the germline ends. CDR3 nucleotide sequence: TGTGCCAGCAGTGATTTTGGTAGCGGAAACAATGAGCAGTTCTTC. Translating it yields CASSDFGSGNNEQFF.

The V call is TRBV28, the J call TRBJ2-7; 7 positions agree with TRBD1. The CDR3 has 13 residues. Trimming cost V 9 bases and J 5 bases; bases outside gene matches: 10. Per the germline V gene, CDR1 is MDHEN and CDR2 is SYDVKM. This CDR3 reads CASTGVEANEQYF. The CDR3, as DNA: TGTGCCAGTACAGGGGTTGAGGCTAACGAGCAGTACTTC.

The gene calls are TRBV7-6 and TRBJ1-1; the D gene is possibly TRBD1 (6 bases). The ends were cut back, 5 bases at V and 5 bases at J, with 15 bases in the middle. Germline lookup yields CDR1 SGHVS and CDR2 FNYEAQ. The CDR3 consists of 14 residues. In DNA, the CDR3 is TGTGCCAGCAGCCCCCCTCGTCAGGGGACTGAAGCTTTCTTT. Translation: CASSPPRQGTEAFF. The whole variable domain, remainder taken from reference TRBV7-6 and TRBJ1-1, is GAGVSQSPRYKVTKRGQDVALRCDPISGHVSLYWYRQALGQGPEFLTYFNYEAQQDKSGLPNDRFSAERPEGSISTLTIQRTEQRDSAMYRCASSPPRQGTEAFFGQGTRLTVV.

The chain has TRBV10-1 and TRBJ2-2; D might be TRBD2 (6 bases). Germline V CDR1 and CDR2: WNHNN, SYGVQD (reference sequence). The CDR3 covers 15 residues. V dropped 2 bases and J dropped 5 bases, with 12 bases sitting between them. The CDR3 protein is CASSEGGRGTGELFF. CDR3 sequence (DNA): TGCGCCAGCAGTGAGGGGGGGAGAGGAACCGGGGAGCTGTTTTTT.

This rearrangement joins TRBV11-2 to TRBJ2-7; D may be TRBD2 (6 bases). Germline CDR1 and CDR2: SGHAT and FQNNGV. V was trimmed by 11 bases and J by 3 bases, leaving 20 bases between them. This CDR3 contains 14 residues. The CDR3 DNA reads TGTGCCTTAAGTACCTCCCTGGGAGGCTACGAGCAGTACTTC. Translated, it gives CALSTSLGGYEQYF.

In this sample, this clone turned up once. This sequence joins TRBV11-1 and TRBJ2-3; D uncertain. Trimming cost V 1 base and J 2 bases, with 7 bases left between them. This CDR3 has 14 residues. Germline CDR1 is SGHAT and CDR2 is FQDESV (reference sequence). CDR3 region: CASSLGPFTDTQYF. The CDR3 DNA reads TGTGCCAGCAGCTTAGGTCCCTTCACAGATACGCAGTATTTT. Combining the CDR3 with reference TRBV11-1 and TRBJ2-3 gives the whole variable domain EAEVAQSPRYKITEKSQAVAFWCDPISGHATLYWYRQILGQGPELLVQFQDESVVDDSQLPKDRFSAERLKGVDSTLKIQPAELGDSAMYLCASSLGPFTDTQYFGPGTRLTVL.

This rearrangement joins TRBV4-2 to TRBJ2-7, with 8 bases aligning to TRBD2. The germline gives CDR1 LGHNA, CDR2 YNFKEQ. V shed 8 bases and J 5 bases; nucleotides not matched to a gene: 5. This CDR3 contains 12 residues. Written as DNA, the CDR3 is TGTGCCAGCCGGAGCGGGAGTCACGAGCAGTACTTC. Amino acid sequence: CASRSGSHEQYF.

J is TRBJ1-3 and V is TRBV7-8; no definite D call. The CDR3 totals 14 residues. V lost 2 bases to trimming and J lost 3 bases, with 8 bases between them. The V gene's germline CDR1 is SGHVS and CDR2 FQNEAQ. Here the CDR3 reads CASSLSTFGNTIYF. The CDR3 DNA follows: TGTGCCAGCAGCTTATCTACCTTTGGAAACACCATATATTTT.